This passage covers 27 T cell receptor beta chains from one sample sequenced in a study of identical twins. TCRdb used MiXCR to reprocess the 5' RACE reads, holding one entry per CDR3 protein. The sample contains roughly 200,000 distinct CDR3 sequences, 6.5% to 8.5% of which appear only once. The sample also formed part of further work on yellow fever vaccine responses in identical twins.

Material: memory (CD45RO+) T cells sorted from blood. The receptors were sampled from a woman aged 18-30 years in good health.

This clonotype has just a few counts. The chain carries TRBV6-1 and TRBJ1-2; 7 nucleotides match TRBD1. J was trimmed by 8 bases and V by 5 bases; bases with no gene match: 11. From germline, CDR1 is MNHNS and CDR2 SASEGT. The CDR3 is 14 residues long. CDR3 in amino acids: CASSTPRDRGGYTF. The CDR3 nucleotides are TGTGCCAGCAGTACCCCTCGGGACAGAGGAGGCTACACCTTC.

The J gene is TRBJ1-5, the V gene TRBV28; possible D gene TRBD1, 6 bases. V was shortened by 8 bases and J by 2 bases, with 13 bases between the two germline ends. The germline V gene has CDR1 MDHEN and CDR2 SYDVKM. The CDR3 covers 14 residues. The CDR3 loop is CASCGAGGNQPQHF. The CDR3, as DNA: TGTGCCAGCTGTGGGGCAGGGGGCAATCAGCCCCAGCATTTT. The variable domain in full, with the rest retrieved from reference TRBV28 and TRBJ1-5, is DVKVTQSSRYLVKRTGEKVFLECVQDMDHENMFWYRQDPGLGLRLIYFSYDVKMKEKGDIPEGYSVSREKKERFSLILESASTNQTSMYLCASCGAGGNQPQHFGDGTRLSIL.

This clonotype was counted at least ten times. This chain links TRBV9 with TRBJ1-6, with D hard to call. The germline CDR1 and CDR2 sequences are SGDLS and YYNGEE. Trimming pared 3 bases from V and 0 bases from J, leaving 10 bases between. This CDR3 region has 16 residues. The CDR3 bases are TGTGCCAGCAGCGCCTTAGGGAGCTCCTATAATTCACCCCTCCACTTT. Its translation is CASSALGSSYNSPLHF.

This clonotype appeared a few times. The chain recombines TRBV20-1 with TRBJ2-5, with D perhaps TRBD1 (5 bases). Trimming removed 0 bases at V and 2 bases at J, with 19 bases between. CDR1 and CDR2 from the germline V gene are DFQATT and SNEGSKA (reference sequence). This CDR3 spans 17 amino acids. CDR3 nucleotides: TGCAGTGCTAGAGACGTTGGCAGGGCCTCTCGACAAGAGACCCAGTACTTC. It specifies CSARDVGRASRQETQYF.

The gene calls are TRBV15 and TRBJ2-3, with 8 bases fitting TRBD2. Unmatched junction bases numbered 9, after V lost 3 bases and J lost 1 base. From germline, CDR1 is LNHNV and CDR2 YYDKDF (reference sequence). The CDR3 sequence is 17 residues long. CDR3 DNA: TGTGCCACCAGCAGCTACTCCTCGGGGGGGGGCACAGATACGCAGTATTTT. As protein: CATSSYSSGGGTDTQYF.

This clonotype was seen a handful of times. The chain joins TRBV5-8 to TRBJ1-3, with 7 bases fitting TRBD1. Germline values: CDR1 SGHTS, CDR2 YDEGEE. The CDR3 sequence is 16 residues long. With 4 bases clipped from V and 0 bases from J, the junction kept 7 bases outside the gene matches. The CDR3 DNA reads TGTGCCAGCAGCGCCGACAGGGCCCACTCTGGAAACACCATATATTTT. Amino acid sequence: CASSADRAHSGNTIYF.

This rearrangement joins TRBV10-3 to TRBJ2-7; 10 nucleotides agree with TRBD2. Unmatched junction bases numbered 8, after V lost 10 bases and J lost 5 bases. Germline CDR1 is ENHRY and CDR2 is SYGVKD. The CDR3 sequence is 13 residues long. The CDR3 is CATLAGDLNEQYF. The CDR3 nucleotides are TGTGCCACCCTAGCGGGAGACCTCAACGAGCAGTACTTC.

This clonotype turned up a few times. The genes are TRBV18 and TRBJ2-7; D gene ambiguous. Trimming left V 3 bases short and J 3 bases short, with 9 bases between. Germline values: CDR1 KGHSH, CDR2 LQKENI. CDR3 size: 13 residues. CDR3 amino acids: CASSPRDDYEQYF. CDR3 DNA sequence: TGTGCCAGCTCACCCCGCGACGACTACGAGCAGTACTTC.

The chain links TRBV20-1 to TRBJ2-1, with D unclear. The V gene's germline CDR1 is DFQATT and CDR2 SNEGSKA (reference sequence). The CDR3 has 16 amino acids. V lost 2 bases to trimming and J lost 8 bases, with 22 bases between them. The CDR3 sequence is CSARRWAPEPSDEQFF. CDR3 coding DNA: TGCAGTGCTAGAAGGTGGGCCCCGGAGCCCTCGGATGAGCAGTTCTTC.

The rearrangement links TRBV30 to TRBJ2-6; D not resolved. Germline V CDR1 and CDR2: GTSNPN, SVGIG (reference sequence). Trimming cost V 2 bases and J 6 bases, with 2 bases left between them. The CDR3 is 11 residues long. The CDR3 here is CAWSLANVLTF. The CDR3 region has the DNA TGTGCCTGGAGTCTGGCCAACGTCCTGACTTTC.

This clonotype was seen repeatedly, ten times or more. The chain employs TRBV6-1 and TRBJ2-7, with 13 nucleotides matching TRBD2. CDR3 length: 16 residues. Per germline, CDR1 MNHNS and CDR2 SASEGT. Losses at the gene ends were 5 bases for V and 0 bases for J; bases not matched to a gene: 4. The CDR3 bases are TGTGCCAGCAGTCCCTGGACTAGCGGGAGCTCCTACGAGCAGTACTTC. This encodes CASSPWTSGSSYEQYF.

V gene TRBV5-1 combines with J gene TRBJ2-1; D remains ambiguous. From germline, CDR1 is SGHRS and CDR2 YFSETQ. The CDR3 loop spans 14 amino acids. The germline V and J ends were trimmed by 1 base and 2 bases, with 7 bases remaining between them. DNA of the CDR3: TGCGCCAGCAGCTTGAACCGAGCCTACAATGAGCAGTTCTTC. Protein product: CASSLNRAYNEQFF.

V and J are TRBV9 and TRBJ2-5; D ambiguous. There are 13 residues in the CDR3. V shed 0 bases and J shed 5 bases, with 8 bases lying between them. Germline lookup yields CDR1 SGDLS and CDR2 YYNGEE. Here the CDR3 reads CASSVVWSETQYF. Written as DNA, the CDR3 is TGTGCCAGCAGCGTAGTTTGGTCGGAGACCCAGTACTTC.

The rearrangement uses TRBV5-1 and TRBJ2-2, with 14 bases matching TRBD2. The ends lost 6 bases at V and 5 bases at J; junction bases unmatched: 3. CDR1 and CDR2 from the germline V gene are SGHRS and YFSETQ. This CDR3 comprises 15 residues. The DNA of the CDR3 is TGCGCCAGCAAAGGGACTAGCGGGAGTACCGGGGAGCTGTTTTTT. Residues: CASKGTSGSTGELFF.

This clonotype was found many times. This sequence joins TRBV12-3 or TRBV12-4 and TRBJ2-3; D tentatively reads TRBD1 or TRBD2 (5 bases each). Trimming pared 3 bases from V and 1 base from J, leaving 8 bases between. This CDR3 is built from 14 residues. The CDR3 nucleotides read TGTGCCAGCAGTTTTTCGGGACGCACAGATACGCAGTATTTT. Translated, it gives CASSFSGRTDTQYF.

This clonotype was found many times. The chain joins TRBV12-3 or TRBV12-4 to TRBJ2-7; 7 bases agree with TRBD2. V lost 2 bases and J lost 5; bases outside the gene matches: 6. This CDR3 has 14 amino acids. CDR3 coding DNA: TGTGCCAGCAGTTTACTGCGGGGGTCCCACGAGCAGTACTTC. It specifies CASSLLRGSHEQYF.

In its sample, this clonotype was seen a few times. V usage is TRBV7-2 and J usage is TRBJ2-5, with 14 bases lining up with TRBD2. Germline V gene sequence: CDR1 SGHTA, CDR2 FQGNSA. V lost 5 bases, J lost 4 bases, and 6 bases stayed unmatched. The CDR3 runs 16 residues. As DNA, the CDR3 is TGTGCCAGCAGCCCAGGACTAGCGGGGGGTCTAGAGACCCAGTACTTC. Its protein product is CASSPGLAGGLETQYF.

The chain is built from TRBV6-2 or TRBV6-3 and TRBJ2-5, with 10 bases that match TRBD2. The V segment lost 0 bases and the J segment 7 bases; nucleotides outside the gene matches: 8. Germline V gene data show CDR1 as MNHEY and CDR2 as SVGEGT. This CDR3 has 16 residues. This chain's CDR3 is CASSYSRTSGSGTQYF. CDR3 nucleotides: TGTGCCAGCAGTTACTCACGGACTAGCGGTTCCGGGACCCAGTACTTC.

The rearrangement uses TRBV20-1 and TRBJ2-1; the match to TRBD2 covers 7 bases. The junction had 12 bases not matched to a gene; V was cut back by 6 bases and J by 4 bases. Per germline, CDR1 DFQATT and CDR2 SNEGSKA (reference sequence). The CDR3 runs 15 residues. The CDR3, as DNA: TGCAGTGCGGGGGGGGTGGCGGGAACTTACAATGAGCAGTTCTTC. Its protein is CSAGGVAGTYNEQFF.

J is TRBJ2-2 and V is TRBV20-1; TRBD1 is a possible D gene (5 bases). With 0 bases removed from V and 1 base from J, the gap between germline ends came to 15 bases. Germline CDR1 is DFQATT and CDR2 is SNEGSKA (reference sequence). The CDR3 is 17 residues long. The CDR3 DNA is TGCAGTGCTAGAGATTCAGTCGTCAGGGTGAACACCGGGGAGCTGTTTTTT. Protein product: CSARDSVVRVNTGELFF.

V and J are TRBV11-2 and TRBJ2-2, with 7 bases fitting TRBD1. Per germline, CDR1 SGHAT and CDR2 FQNNGV. The CDR3 loop spans 17 amino acids. The V segment lost 5 bases and the J segment 1 base; nucleotides outside the gene matches: 10. CDR3 sequence: CASSPRQGQLNTGELFF. CDR3 in DNA: TGTGCCAGCAGCCCCCGACAGGGACAACTGAACACCGGGGAGCTGTTTTTT.

This clonotype was seen at least ten times. This chain joins TRBV6-1 and TRBJ1-5; D not resolved. Between the trimmed V and J ends, which lost 3 bases and 6 bases, there was a span of 15 bases. The germline gives CDR1 MNHNS, CDR2 SASEGT. The CDR3 covers 15 residues. The CDR3: CASSDGPDRGQPQHF. CDR3 DNA sequence: TGTGCCAGCAGTGACGGCCCTGACCGAGGTCAGCCCCAGCATTTT.

This clonotype was seen at least ten times. The rearrangement joins TRBV29-1 to TRBJ1-1, with a tentative D call TRBD1 (6 bases). The germline V gene has CDR1 SQVTM and CDR2 ANQGSEA. The CDR3 totals 13 residues. V lost 3 bases and J 2 bases, leaving 10 bases between the germline ends. The CDR3 reads CSVEGQANTEAFF. CDR3 in DNA: TGCAGCGTTGAGGGACAAGCAAACACTGAAGCTTTCTTT.

There are a few counts of this clonotype. The junction departs from germline at one end; a sequencing error may be responsible. The chain recombines TRBV7-7 with TRBJ2-1, with 10 nucleotides matching TRBD1. CDR1 SSHAT and CDR2 FNYEAQ come from the germline V gene (reference sequence). CDR3 length: 14 residues. CDR3 in DNA: TGTGCTAGCAGCTCTGTGACAGGGGGCGGTGAGCAGTTCTTC. Residues: CASSSVTGGGEQFF. The full variable domain, completed using reference TRBV7-7 and TRBJ2-1, is GAGVSQSPRYKVTKRGQDVTLRCDPISSHATLYWYQQALGQGPEFLTYFNYEAQPDKSGLPSDRFSAERPEGSISTLTIQRTEQRDSAMYRCASSSVTGGGEQFFGPGTRLTVL.

This clonotype was seen at least ten times. The DNA for the CDR3 is TGTGCCATCAGCCAGGGAGGATTGAGCAATCAGCCCCAGCATTTT. Encoded protein: CAISQGGLSNQPQHF. V and J are TRBV10-3 and TRBJ1-5; D may be TRBD1 (5 bases). Trimming pared 6 bases from V and 1 base from J, leaving 13 bases between. CDR3 length: 15 amino acids. Germline V gene sequence: CDR1 ENHRY, CDR2 SYGVKD.

This clonotype has ten or more counts. This chain uses TRBV7-9 with TRBJ1-6; D not resolved. This CDR3 is 17 amino acids long. Germline CDR1 is SEHNR and CDR2 is FQNEAQ (reference sequence). Trimming shortened V by 1 base and J by 0 bases, and 10 bases separated the two germline ends. This CDR3 is CASSLVLLYSYNSPLHF. CDR3 DNA sequence: TGTGCCAGCAGCTTAGTCCTTCTGTACTCCTATAATTCACCCCTCCACTTT. Supplemented by reference TRBV7-9 and TRBJ1-6, the full variable domain reads DTGVSQNPRHKITKRGQNVTFRCDPISEHNRLYWYRQTLGQGPEFLTYFQNEAQLEKSRLLSDRFSAERPKGSFSTLEIQRTEQGDSAMYLCASSLVLLYSYNSPLHFGNGTRLTVT.

This clonotype came up many times. The chain employs TRBV6-5 and TRBJ1-1, with D possibly being TRBD1 (6 bases). From germline, CDR1 is MNHEY and CDR2 SVGAGI. V lost 1 base, J lost 4 bases, and 10 bases lay in between. This CDR3 spans 14 amino acids. CDR3 sequence reads: CASSYFWGPTEAFF. DNA of the CDR3: TGTGCCAGCAGTTACTTTTGGGGGCCCACTGAAGCTTTCTTT.